This T cell receptor beta chain was captured by sequencing in a study of T cells after posttransplantation cyclophosphamide (dated by TCRdb to the mid-2010s). Some background on the complete study: The study tracked T cell repertoire reconstitution by TRB sequencing after myeloablative bone marrow transplantation using posttransplantation cyclophosphamide as GVHD prophylaxis. Antigen receptor sequencing was done on samples from 35 PTCy-treated patients and from about 17 related bone marrow donors of those patients. Blood from all 30 or so PTCy patients who had 1-year posttransplant specimens underwent TRB sequencing. Up to roughly 3 additional blood samples from 2 to 5.2 years after transplant were also TRB-sequenced in 3 patients, as was pretransplant blood from 4 patients. Because TRA and TRB clonality correlated tightly in 9 samples, the subsequent TCR analyses were limited to TRB only. Public TRB sequences were checked against a database of over 3,000 sequences associated with responses to pathogens, tumor antigens, self-antigens and alloantigens.

TRB sequencing used genomic DNA with the immunoSEQ assay at survey resolution or the hsTCRB kit. Per the original workflow: The immunoSEQ software was used for initial read processing, and the LymphoSeq R package was used for repertoire analyses. Clonality was computed as 1 minus normalized Shannon entropy, and a Gini coefficient was also calculated for each TRB dataset. Phenotypes of unsorted samples were inferred by mapping TRB sequences from sorted subsets of the recipient or donor onto unsorted samples of the same recipient. Held by TCRdb, this immuneACCESS table contains in-frame sequences only and omits some clones. Under half of the omission traces to an unresolved V gene where checked; the cause of the rest is unknown. V and J calls and clone size come straight from that table; D and trimming were deduced from the DNA. The table puts 30,000 to 50,000 clones in this sample, none counted just once. Jointly, the top ten make up 4.5% of the sample.

CDR1 and CDR2 were assigned from the germline V gene as MDHEN and SYDVKM. Reading from cysteine to phenylalanine, the CDR3 counts 14 amino acids. The entry retains the CDR3 DNA only, 42 bases that are in frame from base 1. Cut back by 2 bases and 4 bases, the V and J ends lie 11 bases apart. This clone was picked up many times. No antigen is known for it. Within one base of it there is no much larger clone, and no base qualities were kept. Related bone marrow donors provided peripheral blood samples on the day of marrow donation. Peripheral blood and bone marrow mononuclear cells were isolated by Ficoll-Hypaque density centrifugation and cryopreserved. Broad study findings and their caveats: The TRB repertoires of T cells infiltrating skin or GI tract showed only limited overlap with the TRB repertoires of T cells in blood. Across the approximately 42 patients, TRB clonality was highly associated with recipient CMV seropositivity and CMV reactivation, and diversity with PTCy was similar to that in the CNI/methotrexate controls. Donor-recipient similarity was low at 1-2 months but rose over the first year, and later blood repertoires were often dominated by donor CD8+ memory clones.

Sample: PBMCs. This receptor was identified in a woman aged 45 to 65 in good health and a related stem cell transplant donor. The sequence joins TRBV28 to TRBJ1-1, with the D gene not confidently named. The CDR3 has the sequence CASSLPHRGTEAFF. Here is the DNA: TGTGCCAGCAGTTTACCCCACCGGGGCACTGAAGCTTTCTTT.